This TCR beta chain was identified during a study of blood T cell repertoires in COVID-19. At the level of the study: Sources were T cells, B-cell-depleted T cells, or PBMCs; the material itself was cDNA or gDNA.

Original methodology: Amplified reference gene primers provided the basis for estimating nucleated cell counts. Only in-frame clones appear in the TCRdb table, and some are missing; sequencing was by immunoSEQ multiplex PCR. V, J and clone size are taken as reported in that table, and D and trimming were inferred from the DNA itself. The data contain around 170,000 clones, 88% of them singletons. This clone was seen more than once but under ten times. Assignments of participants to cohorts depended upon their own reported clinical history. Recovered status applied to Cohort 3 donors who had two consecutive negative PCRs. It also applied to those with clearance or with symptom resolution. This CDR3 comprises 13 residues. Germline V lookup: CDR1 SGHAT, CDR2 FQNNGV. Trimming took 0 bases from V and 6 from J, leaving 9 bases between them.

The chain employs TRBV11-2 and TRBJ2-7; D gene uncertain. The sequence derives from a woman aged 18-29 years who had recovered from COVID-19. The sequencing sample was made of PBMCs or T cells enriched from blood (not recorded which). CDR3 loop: CASSLDPTSEQYF. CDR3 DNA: TGTGCCAGCAGCTTAGATCCAACCAGCGAGCAGTACTTC.